The 10 T cell receptor beta chains below come from one sample, sequenced in a study of cytomegalovirus exposure and HLA in healthy donors. The study ran its PCR with 60 Vbeta and 13 Jbeta primers. Clones were sequenced by immunoSEQ multiplex PCR, and TCRdb holds only the in-frame ones, with some missing. The sample lists about 110,000 clones, about 86% occurring once. The specimen sequenced was PBMCs. These receptors were collected from a woman aged 25 to 39 in good health and CMV-seronegative.

This clone was seen only a few times. The chain carries TRBV5-1 and TRBJ2-3, with D perhaps TRBD2 (5 bases). Trimming left V 4 bases short and J 2 bases short, with 14 bases between. CDR1 is SGHRS, CDR2 YFSETQ, per germline. The CDR3 contains 15 residues. CDR3: CASSLLLADTDTQYF. The CDR3 nucleotides read TGCGCCAGCAGCCTCCTGCTAGCCGACACAGATACGCAGTATTTT.

This clone was recorded a few times. The V gene is TRBV9, the J gene TRBJ2-4; TRBD1 matches 9 bases. Trimming took 4 bases from V and 5 from J; bases not matched to a gene: 7. The CDR3 covers 15 residues. The V gene's germline CDR1 is SGDLS and CDR2 YYNGEE. CDR3 nucleotide sequence: TGTGCCAGCAGCACTCAAGACAGGGGGGAAAACATTCAGTACTTC. The encoded protein is CASSTQDRGENIQYF.

The J gene is TRBJ2-7, the V gene TRBV29-1, with 11 bases identical to TRBD2. The CDR3 loop spans 12 amino acids. Germline CDR1 SQVTM, CDR2 ANQGSEA. The V and J ends lost 4 bases and 7 bases, in that order; junction bases with no gene match: 3. The DNA of the CDR3 is TGCAGCGTTGGCCCTAGCGGGAGGGAGCAGTACTTC. Translation gives CSVGPSGREQYF.

The chain has TRBV6-1 and TRBJ2-3, with D possibly being TRBD1 (6 bases). V gave up 4 bases and J gave up 0 bases, with 11 bases separating them. From germline, CDR1 is MNHNS and CDR2 SASEGT. CDR3 size: 15 residues. In nucleotides, the CDR3 is TGTGCCAGCAGTGCTTGGGGGCAGAGCACAGATACGCAGTATTTT. It is translated as CASSAWGQSTDTQYF.

The rearrangement joins TRBV19 to TRBJ1-5; D is ambiguous. The CDR3 extends over 16 amino acids. V was shortened by 5 bases and J by 1 base, with 15 bases between the two germline ends. Per germline, CDR1 LNHDA and CDR2 SQIVND (reference sequence). In DNA, the CDR3 is TGTGCCAGTAGTCGGGAGGGAGGTAGGAGCAATCAGCCCCAGCATTTT. Translation: CASSREGGRSNQPQHF.

V is TRBV11-3 and J is TRBJ2-3; D is unresolved. The CDR3 runs to 15 residues. V lost 0 bases and J 0 bases, leaving 7 bases between the germline ends. Germline V gives CDR1 SGHNT, CDR2 YENEEA. This CDR3 is CASSLDGTSTDTQYF. In DNA form, the CDR3 reads TGTGCCAGCAGCTTAGATGGTACTAGCACAGATACGCAGTATTTT. Drawing the rest from reference TRBV11-3 and TRBJ2-3, the complete variable domain is EAGVVQSPRYKIIEKKQPVAFWCNPISGHNTLYWYLQNLGQGPELLIRYENEEAVDDSQLPKDRFSAERLKGVDSTLKIQPAELGDSAVYLCASSLDGTSTDTQYFGPGTRLTVL.

The rearrangement joins TRBV6-1 to TRBJ2-7; tentative D call: TRBD1 (5 bases). The V and J ends lost 0 bases and 2 bases respectively, with 8 bases between them. Per the germline V gene, CDR1 is MNHNS and CDR2 is SASEGT. CDR3 size: 14 residues. Here the CDR3 DNA reads TGTGCCAGCAGTGAAGCGGGGCTGGCCTACGAGCAGTACTTC. Residues: CASSEAGLAYEQYF.

This chain connects TRBV5-1 to TRBJ2-7, with a weak D call TRBD1 (6 bases). V lost 4 bases, J lost 4 bases, and 18 bases lay in between. Germline V gene sequence: CDR1 SGHRS, CDR2 YFSETQ. CDR3 length: 15 residues. CDR3 in amino acids: CASSPDGTPVYEQYF. DNA of the CDR3: TGCGCCAGCAGCCCCGATGGGACACCGGTTTACGAGCAGTACTTC.

V usage is TRBV19 and J usage is TRBJ1-5, with a weak D call TRBD1 (5 bases). From germline, CDR1 is LNHDA and CDR2 SQIVND (reference sequence). Trimming removed 7 bases from V and 5 bases from J, with 21 bases in between. This CDR3 region has 16 residues. CDR3 sequence: CASTLLAGQGDQPQHF. The CDR3 DNA reads as TGTGCCAGTACGCTGCTCGCCGGGCAGGGTGATCAGCCCCAGCATTTT.

The chain recombines TRBV4-1 with TRBJ1-4; TRBD1 agrees at 7 bases. V was pared by 5 bases and J by 7 bases, with 16 bases of the junction left unmatched. Germline lookup yields CDR1 MGHRA and CDR2 YSYEKL. The CDR3 is 17 amino acids. CDR3 region: CASSEVSFGTAPEKLFF. CDR3 nucleotide sequence: TGCGCCAGCAGCGAGGTTTCGTTCGGGACAGCCCCTGAAAAACTGTTTTTT.